The 27 T cell receptor beta chains in this list originate from one sample, sequenced in a study of cytomegalovirus exposure and HLA in healthy donors (dated by TCRdb to about 2017). Libraries were prepared through the immunoSEQ multiplex PCR assay. For the multiplex PCR, a mixture combining 60 forward primers for TCR Vbeta segments and 13 reverse primers for TCR Jbeta segments was used. The clones in this table, taken by TCRdb from immuneACCESS, are in-frame only. Not every clone is retained; where verified, under half of the shortfall comes from an unresolved V gene, and the cause of the rest is unknown. The sample table shows 150,000 to 200,000 clones, and over 65% are seen once. The top ten constitute around 3.6% of the sample. Source material: PBMCs. These receptors were collected from a man aged 40-49 years in good health and CMV-seropositive.

The chain uses TRBV30 and TRBJ1-2; 7 bases line up with TRBD1. Looked up from germline, CDR1 is GTSNPN and CDR2 is SVGIG (reference sequence). CDR3 size: 15 residues. Germline trimming cut 0 bases from V and 2 bases from J; bases unmatched to any gene: 6. The CDR3 coding sequence is TGTGCCTGGAGTGTACAAGGGGGCCAGAACTATGGCTACACCTTC. Protein product: CAWSVQGGQNYGYTF.

This chain connects TRBV7-9 to TRBJ2-5, with TRBD1 matching over 7 bases. This CDR3 contains 16 residues. V was clipped by 5 bases and J by 2 bases; unmatched bases: 11. CDR1 SEHNR and CDR2 FQNEAQ come from the germline V gene (reference sequence). CDR3 bases: TGTGCCAGCAGCCCTGGGACAGAAAACTTACAAGAGACCCAGTACTTC. It is translated as CASSPGTENLQETQYF.

On this clone: A junction end diverges from the germline sequence, so it may reflect a read error. V and J are TRBV6-1 and TRBJ1-5, with no clear D. CDR1 is MNHNS, CDR2 SASEGT, per germline. This CDR3 region has 15 residues. The CDR3 reads CAISERQVAGQPQHF. The CDR3, as DNA: TGTGCCATCAGTGAACGCCAGGTGGCTGGTCAGCCCCAGCATTTT.

The CDR3 reads CASSLEGRGTYNEQFF. The DNA of the CDR3 is TGCGCCAGCAGCTTGGAAGGCAGGGGGACCTACAATGAGCAGTTCTTC. This chain uses TRBV5-1 with TRBJ2-1; 7 bases fit TRBD1. In germline, CDR1 is SGHRS, CDR2 YFSETQ. This CDR3 has 16 residues. Trimming cost V 0 bases and J 2 bases; bases outside gene matches: 5.

J is TRBJ1-1 and V is TRBV30, with D perhaps matching TRBD1 (6 bases). Trimming took off 1 base at V and 4 bases at J, with 13 bases between the two ends. The CDR3 is 14 residues long. In germline, CDR1 is GTSNPN, CDR2 SVGIG (reference sequence). CDR3: CAWSARGQSTEAFF. CDR3 DNA sequence: TGTGCCTGGAGTGCCAGGGGCCAGAGCACTGAAGCTTTCTTT.

DNA for the CDR3: TGTGCCAGTAGTCCAGGGGACGCTGGGGTGAATTCACCCCTCCACTTT. It codes for CASSPGDAGVNSPLHF. V gene TRBV19 combines with J gene TRBJ1-6; weak D call: TRBD1 (6 bases). V was trimmed by 5 bases and J by 7 bases, leaving 18 bases between them. This CDR3 spans 16 amino acids. The germline V gene encodes CDR1 LNHDA and CDR2 SQIVND (reference sequence). Using reference TRBV19 and TRBJ1-6 for the parts outside the CDR3, the full variable domain is DGGITQSPKYLFRKEGQNVTLSCEQNLNHDAMYWYRQDPGQGLRLIYYSQIVNDFQKGDIAEGYSVSREKKESFPLTVTSAQKNPTAFYLCASSPGDAGVNSPLHFGNGTRLTVT.

The V call is TRBV6-5, the J call TRBJ2-7; D remains ambiguous. The V gene lost 0 bases and the J gene lost 9 bases, with 15 bases spanning the gap. The V gene's germline CDR1 is MNHEY and CDR2 SVGAGI. This CDR3 is built from 14 residues. The CDR3 protein is CASSYSKALERQYF. CDR3 coding DNA: TGTGCCAGCAGTTACTCGAAGGCCTTGGAGAGGCAGTACTTC.

V is TRBV19 and J is TRBJ2-3; 12 bases are a match to TRBD2. Losses at the gene ends were 7 bases for V and 6 bases for J; bases not matched to a gene: 8. This CDR3 contains 15 residues. CDR1 is LNHDA and CDR2 is SQIVND in the germline V gene (reference sequence). The CDR3 nucleotides read TGTGCCAGTACCCGACTAGCGGGAGAGTTGGATACGCAGTATTTT. Translating it yields CASTRLAGELDTQYF.

This chain joins TRBV10-3 and TRBJ2-7; weak D call: TRBD2 (7 bases). V was cut by 4 bases and J by 5 bases, with 21 bases left in between. This CDR3 comprises 16 residues. Germline V CDR1 and CDR2: ENHRY, SYGVKD. The CDR3 sequence is CAISARGGGKVNEQYF. CDR3 coding DNA: TGTGCCATCAGTGCGAGGGGGGGAGGGAAGGTGAACGAGCAGTACTTC.

This clone was detected once. V and J are TRBV30 and TRBJ1-3, with D maybe TRBD1 (5 bases). Per germline, CDR1 GTSNPN and CDR2 SVGIG (reference sequence). The CDR3 spans 15 residues. Trimming removed 0 bases at V and 3 bases at J, with 12 bases between. CDR3 loop: CAWSVGGTFGNTIYF. The CDR3 nucleotides read TGTGCCTGGAGTGTAGGTGGGACTTTTGGAAACACCATATATTTT.

CDR3 nucleotide sequence: TGTGCCACCAGCAGAGATCTTATGGCGACAGGGGACTCACTGGTGGGCAAACTGTTTTTT. Translating it yields CATSRDLMATGDSLVGKLFF. This chain joins TRBV15 and TRBJ1-4; 8 nucleotides agree with TRBD1. The germline CDR1 and CDR2 sequences are LNHNV and YYDKDF (reference sequence). V shed 0 bases and J 11 bases; nucleotides not matched to a gene: 23. This CDR3 is 20 amino acids long.

The chain recombines TRBV7-8 with TRBJ2-5; 10 bases fit TRBD1. J gave up 4 bases and V 5 bases, and 1 base lay outside the gene matches. Germline V CDR1 and CDR2: SGHVS, FQNEAQ. CDR3 length: 13 residues. CDR3 residues: CASSRDRGETQYF. In DNA form, the CDR3 reads TGTGCCAGCAGCCGGGACAGGGGAGAGACCCAGTACTTC. The variable domain in full, with the rest retrieved from reference TRBV7-8 and TRBJ2-5, is GAGVSQSPRYKVAKRGQDVALRCDPISGHVSLFWYQQALGQGPEFLTYFQNEAQLDKSGLPSDRFFAERPEGSVSTLKIQRTQQEDSAVYLCASSRDRGETQYFGPGTRLLVL.

The V call is TRBV6-5, the J call TRBJ1-6; D is perhaps TRBD1 (6 bases). CDR1 and CDR2 (germline): MNHEY, SVGAGI. This CDR3 has 16 residues. With 0 bases removed from V and 10 bases from J, the gap between germline ends came to 16 bases. The CDR3: CASSYSAQGVGSPLHF. In nucleotides, the CDR3 is TGTGCCAGCAGTTACTCGGCACAGGGTGTGGGCTCACCCCTCCACTTT.

The chain carries TRBV5-8 and TRBJ2-3; D is possibly TRBD1 (6 bases). V was pared by 4 bases and J by 5 bases, with 8 bases between. The CDR3 length is 12 residues. The germline CDR1 and CDR2 sequences are SGHTS and YDEGEE. CDR3 sequence: CASSRGQDTQYF. DNA for the CDR3: TGTGCCAGCAGCCGGGGACAAGATACGCAGTATTTT.

The rearrangement uses TRBV7-9 and TRBJ2-1, with 8 nucleotides matching TRBD2. Germline trimming cut 6 bases from V and 1 base from J; bases unmatched to any gene: 2. The length of the CDR3 is 14 residues. Germline V gene data show CDR1 as SEHNR and CDR2 as FQNEAQ (reference sequence). The CDR3 coding sequence is TGTGCCAGCAGACAGCGGGGGTCCTACAATGAGCAGTTCTTC. Protein: CASRQRGSYNEQFF.

The rearrangement links TRBV4-2 to TRBJ2-1; 11 bases are a match to TRBD2. This CDR3 contains 21 residues. With V trimmed by 4 bases and J by 7 bases, 24 bases remained unmatched. CDR1 and CDR2 from the germline V gene are LGHNA and YNFKEQ. The CDR3 coding sequence is TGTGCCAGCAGCCTAGGTAGGGGAGGGGTAGCGGGAGGGTGGGCCAGGAATGAGCAGTTCTTC. Its translation is CASSLGRGGVAGGWARNEQFF.

The chain combines TRBV6-1 with TRBJ1-2, with 8 bases that match TRBD1. CDR1 and CDR2 (germline): MNHNS, SASEGT. Trimming removed 6 bases from V and 1 base from J; junction bases left unmatched: 7. This CDR3 contains 15 residues. CDR3 sequence: CASSTTGAHNYGYTF. The CDR3 DNA reads as TGTGCCAGCAGCACGACAGGGGCTCATAACTATGGCTACACCTTC.

V usage is TRBV19 and J usage is TRBJ2-5, with TRBD2 identical over 14 bases. The assigned J gene may be wrong: the sequence end matches TRBJ2-7 better. The germline CDR1 and CDR2 sequences are LNHDA and SQIVND (reference sequence). The CDR3 is 18 residues long. The CDR3 bases are TGTGCCAGTAGTATGGACACCCCGGGACTAGCGGGGGTACACGAGCAGTACTTC. The encoded protein is CASSMDTPGLAGVHEQYF.

The chain links TRBV29-1 to TRBJ2-5, with 13 bases identical to TRBD2. Trimming at V came to 3 bases and at J to 5 bases, leaving 12 bases not matched to a gene. CDR1 SQVTM and CDR2 ANQGSEA come from the germline V gene. The CDR3 is made up of 17 amino acids. The chain's CDR3 is CSVDLGLAGYLAETQYF. As DNA, the CDR3 is TGCAGCGTTGACCTGGGACTAGCGGGGTATCTTGCGGAGACCCAGTACTTC.

The chain is built from TRBV19 and TRBJ2-3, with D maybe TRBD1 (5 bases). The CDR3 has 15 residues. V lost 2 bases and J 3 bases, leaving 12 bases between the germline ends. CDR1 LNHDA and CDR2 SQIVND come from the germline V gene (reference sequence). CDR3 sequence (DNA): TGTGCCAGTAGTATACAGGGCCAGGGAACAGATACGCAGTATTTT. Residues: CASSIQGQGTDTQYF. The full variable domain, with the rest looked up from reference TRBV19 and TRBJ2-3, is DGGITQSPKYLFRKEGQNVTLSCEQNLNHDAMYWYRQDPGQGLRLIYYSQIVNDFQKGDIAEGYSVSREKKESFPLTVTSAQKNPTAFYLCASSIQGQGTDTQYFGPGTRLTVL.

The chain joins TRBV27 to TRBJ2-7; D call uncertain. Germline CDR1 MNHEY, CDR2 SMNVEV (reference sequence). Trimming pared 4 bases from V and 0 bases from J, leaving 4 bases between. CDR3 length equals 12 residues. The CDR3 coding sequence is TGTGCCAGCAGTTCCCGCTCCTACGAGCAGTACTTC. It specifies CASSSRSYEQYF.

V usage is TRBV6-1 and J usage is TRBJ2-7; perhaps TRBD1 as D (7 bases). Germline CDR1 MNHNS, CDR2 SASEGT. Trimming removed 4 bases from V and 4 bases from J, with 11 bases in between. The CDR3 has 13 amino acids. The CDR3 nucleotides read TGTGCCAGCAGTGGGGCAGGGGGGTACGAGCAGTACTTC. Translation: CASSGAGGYEQYF.

J is TRBJ1-5 and V is TRBV7-2, with D uncertain. This CDR3 is built from 12 residues. The V end was cut by 3 bases, the J end by 4 bases, with 4 bases between. The germline gives CDR1 SGHTA, CDR2 FQGNSA. The CDR3 protein is CASSFSNQPQHF. CDR3 coding DNA: TGTGCCAGCAGCTTCTCGAATCAGCCCCAGCATTTT.

The chain combines TRBV6-5 with TRBJ1-2; no reliable D call. Germline V gives CDR1 MNHEY, CDR2 SVGAGI. The CDR3 is 12 residues long. Trimming left V 6 bases short and J 1 base short, with 6 bases between. CDR3 sequence: CASRRHNYGYTF. The CDR3 coding sequence is TGTGCCAGCAGGAGGCATAACTATGGCTACACCTTC.

The V and J genes are TRBV7-2 and TRBJ1-5, with TRBD1 matching over 8 bases. The length of the CDR3 is 15 residues. The V gene's germline CDR1 is SGHTA and CDR2 FQGNSA. The trim removed 1 base at V and 3 bases at J, leaving 2 bases unmatched. CDR3 region: CASSLGGQVNQPQHF. The CDR3 DNA reads as TGTGCCAGCAGCTTAGGGGGACAGGTCAATCAGCCCCAGCATTTT.

This sequence joins TRBV2 and TRBJ1-2, with D unresolved. This CDR3 spans 11 amino acids. V was trimmed by 6 bases and J by 4 bases, leaving 6 bases between them. CDR1 is SNHLY, CDR2 FYNNEI, per germline. CDR3 nucleotide sequence: TGTGCCAGCAGACGGTCCTATGGCTACACCTTC. Encoded protein: CASRRSYGYTF.

The V gene is TRBV10-3, the J gene TRBJ1-1; D remains ambiguous. Trimming removed 4 bases from V and 1 base from J, with 13 bases in between. CDR3 length: 15 residues. Per germline, CDR1 ENHRY and CDR2 SYGVKD. In nucleotides, the CDR3 is TGTGCCATCAGTGCGGAACAGCTTAGGAACACTGAAGCTTTCTTT. This encodes CAISAEQLRNTEAFF.